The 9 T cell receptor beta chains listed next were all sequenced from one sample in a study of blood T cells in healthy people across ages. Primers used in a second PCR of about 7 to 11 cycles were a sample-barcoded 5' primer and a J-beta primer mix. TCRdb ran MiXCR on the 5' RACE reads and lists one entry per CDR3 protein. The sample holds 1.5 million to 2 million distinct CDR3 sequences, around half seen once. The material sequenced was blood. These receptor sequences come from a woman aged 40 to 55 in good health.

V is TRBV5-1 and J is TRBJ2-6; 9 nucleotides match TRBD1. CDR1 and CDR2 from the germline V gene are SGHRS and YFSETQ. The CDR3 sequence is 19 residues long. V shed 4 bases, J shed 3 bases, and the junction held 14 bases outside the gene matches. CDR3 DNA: TGCGCCAGCAGCCCACGGCCCGGGACAGGGAGGAGTGGGGCCAACGTCCTGACTTTC. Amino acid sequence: CASSPRPGTGRSGANVLTF.

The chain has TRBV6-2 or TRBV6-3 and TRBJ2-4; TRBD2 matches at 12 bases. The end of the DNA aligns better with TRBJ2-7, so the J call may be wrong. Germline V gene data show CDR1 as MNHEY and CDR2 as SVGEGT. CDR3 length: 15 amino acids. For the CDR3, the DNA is TGTGCCAGCAGTTTTTCCGGACTAGCGGGGAACGAGCAGTACTTC. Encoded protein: CASSFSGLAGNEQYF.

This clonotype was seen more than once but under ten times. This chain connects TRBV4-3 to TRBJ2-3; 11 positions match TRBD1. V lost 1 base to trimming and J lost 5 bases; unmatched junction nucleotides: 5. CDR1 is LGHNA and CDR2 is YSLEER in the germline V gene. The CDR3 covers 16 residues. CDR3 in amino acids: CASSQAGQGARDTQYF. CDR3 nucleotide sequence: TGCGCCAGCAGCCAAGCTGGACAGGGGGCTAGAGATACGCAGTATTTT.

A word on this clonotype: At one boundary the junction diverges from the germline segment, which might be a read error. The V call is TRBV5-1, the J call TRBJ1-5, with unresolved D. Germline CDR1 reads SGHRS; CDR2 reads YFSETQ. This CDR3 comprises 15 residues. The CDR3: CASSSDGDRNQPRHF. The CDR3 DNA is TGCGCCAGCAGCTCCGACGGAGACCGAAATCAGCCCCGGCATTTT.

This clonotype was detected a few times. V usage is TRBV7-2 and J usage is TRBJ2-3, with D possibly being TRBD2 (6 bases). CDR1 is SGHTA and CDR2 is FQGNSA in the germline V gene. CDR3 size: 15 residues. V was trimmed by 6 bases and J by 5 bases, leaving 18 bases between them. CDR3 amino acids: CASRLDSGRIDTQYF. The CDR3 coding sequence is TGTGCCAGCAGATTGGACTCTGGGAGGATAGATACGCAGTATTTT.

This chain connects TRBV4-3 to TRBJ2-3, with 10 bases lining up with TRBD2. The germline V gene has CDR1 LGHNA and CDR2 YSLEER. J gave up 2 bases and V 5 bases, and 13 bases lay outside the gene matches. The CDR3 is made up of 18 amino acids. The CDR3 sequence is CASSTTPERGGFTDTQYF. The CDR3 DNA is TGCGCCAGCAGCACAACGCCGGAGCGGGGGGGATTCACAGATACGCAGTATTTT.

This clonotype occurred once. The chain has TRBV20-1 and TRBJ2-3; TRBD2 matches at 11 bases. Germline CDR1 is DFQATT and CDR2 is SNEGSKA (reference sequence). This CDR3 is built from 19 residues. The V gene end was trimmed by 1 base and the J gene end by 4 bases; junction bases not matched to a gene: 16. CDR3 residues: CSARAVSGGGDFSADTQYF. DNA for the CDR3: TGCAGTGCTAGAGCCGTTAGCGGGGGGGGAGACTTTAGCGCAGATACGCAGTATTTT.

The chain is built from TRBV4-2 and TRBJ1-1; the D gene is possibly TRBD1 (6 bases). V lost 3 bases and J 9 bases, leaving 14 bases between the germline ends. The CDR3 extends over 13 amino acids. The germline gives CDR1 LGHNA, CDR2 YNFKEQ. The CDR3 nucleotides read TGTGCCAGCAGCCAGGGGGACACTAGGCAAGCTTTCTTT. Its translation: CASSQGDTRQAFF.

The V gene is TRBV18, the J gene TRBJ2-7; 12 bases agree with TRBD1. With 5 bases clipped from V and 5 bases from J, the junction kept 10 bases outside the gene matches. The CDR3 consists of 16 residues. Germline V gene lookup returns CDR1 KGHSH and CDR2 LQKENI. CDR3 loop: CASSAEMGQGADEQYF. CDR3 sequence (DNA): TGTGCCAGCTCAGCCGAAATGGGACAGGGGGCCGACGAGCAGTACTTC. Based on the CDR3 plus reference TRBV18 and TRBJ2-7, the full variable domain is NAGVMQNPRHLVRRRGQEARLRCSPMKGHSHVYWYRQLPEEGLKFMVYLQKENIIDESGMPKERFSAEFPKEGPSILRIQQVVRGDSAAYFCASSAEMGQGADEQYFGPGTRLTVT.